These 9 T cell receptor beta chains were sequenced from one sample in a study of early T cells in non-severe SARS-CoV-2 infection. TCRdb re-called the 5' RACE reads through MiXCR, storing one row per CDR3 protein. Of tens of thousands of distinct CDR3 sequences listed, 5.6% are singletons. Sequenced sample: whole blood. The receptors shown here come from an adult who was a healthcare worker with PCR-confirmed SARS-CoV-2 infection or an uninfected control (not recorded which).

This clonotype was seen many times. V usage is TRBV6-7 and J usage is TRBJ2-1, with 11 nucleotides matching TRBD2. TRBV6-7 has ORF status, its function being uncertain. The V and J ends lost 4 bases and 8 bases, in that order; junction bases with no gene match: 19. There are 19 residues in the CDR3. The CDR3 here is CASSWQDLDSGRALDEQFF. Written as DNA, the CDR3 is TGTGCCAGCAGTTGGCAGGACCTCGATAGCGGGAGGGCTTTGGATGAGCAGTTCTTC.

This clonotype has only a few counts. The chain combines TRBV27 with TRBJ2-6, with D possibly being TRBD1 (6 bases). CDR3 size: 15 residues. V shed 5 bases and J shed 4 bases, with 12 bases lying between them. CDR1 and CDR2 (germline): MNHEY, SMNVEV (reference sequence). CDR3: CASSRQVFGANVLTF. The CDR3 nucleotides are TGTGCCAGCAGTAGACAGGTTTTCGGGGCCAACGTCCTGACTTTC.

The rearrangement joins TRBV5-6 to TRBJ1-5, with a tentative D call TRBD1 (5 bases). The CDR3 covers 15 residues. Germline CDR1 SGHDT, CDR2 YYEEEE. V gave up 4 bases and J gave up 1 base, with 12 bases separating them. This CDR3 reads CASSAGPPSNQPQHF. CDR3 nucleotides: TGTGCCAGCAGCGCAGGGCCACCCAGCAATCAGCCCCAGCATTTT.

This clonotype came up many times. The V gene is TRBV29-1, the J gene TRBJ2-5; D is undetermined. Trimming took off 3 bases at V and 5 bases at J, with 22 bases between the two ends. There are 16 residues in the CDR3. Per the germline V gene, CDR1 is SQVTM and CDR2 is ANQGSEA. CDR3 residues: CSVDEPLGIAYETQYF. The CDR3 coding sequence is TGCAGCGTTGACGAGCCCCTGGGCATAGCATACGAGACCCAGTACTTC. The full variable domain, its missing parts supplied by reference TRBV29-1 and TRBJ2-5, is SAVISQKPSRDICQRGTSLTIQCQVDSQVTMMFWYRQQPGQSLTLIATANQGSEATYESGFVIDKFPISRPNLTFSTLTVSNMSPEDSSIYLCSVDEPLGIAYETQYFGPGTRLLVL.

This clonotype occurred many times. V usage is TRBV12-3 or TRBV12-4 and J usage is TRBJ2-7; D uncertain. Trimming took 6 bases from V and 2 from J, leaving 5 bases between them. This CDR3 region has 11 residues. The CDR3 DNA reads as TGTGCCAGCAGCACCACCTACGAGCAGTACTTC. It is translated as CASSTTYEQYF.

This clonotype has at least ten counts. This chain links TRBV25-1 with TRBJ2-7; perhaps TRBD1 as D (5 bases). The CDR3 covers 14 residues. The germline CDR1 and CDR2 sequences are MGHDK and SYGVNS. V shed 5 bases and J shed 2 bases, with 13 bases lying between them. The CDR3, as DNA: TGTGCCAGCAGTCGGAAGCAGGGCCCCTACGAGCAGTACTTC. It is translated as CASSRKQGPYEQYF.

The chain couples TRBV7-9 to TRBJ1-1, with 7 positions matching TRBD1. Germline CDR1 SEHNR, CDR2 FQNEAQ (reference sequence). This CDR3 region has 12 residues. V shed 1 base, J shed 7 bases, and the junction held 0 bases outside the gene matches. The CDR3 bases are TGTGCCAGCAGCTTAGGGGACAGTGAAGCTTTCTTT. It is translated as CASSLGDSEAFF.

This clonotype was detected ten times or more. At one end, the junction sequence differs from germline, possibly due to a read error. The chain carries TRBV12-3 or TRBV12-4 and TRBJ1-2, with 11 positions matching TRBD1. The CDR3 is 11 residues long. The CDR3: CASKPGQGDLF. CDR3 sequence (DNA): TGTGCCAGCAAACCGGGACAGGGGGACTTATTC.

The CDR3 region is CASTDPGQGTYEQYF. The DNA of the CDR3 is TGTGCCAGTACTGACCCGGGACAGGGAACCTACGAGCAGTACTTC. The rearrangement joins TRBV19 to TRBJ2-7; 9 nucleotides agree with TRBD1. The CDR3 covers 15 residues. Germline V gene sequence: CDR1 LNHDA, CDR2 SQIVND (reference sequence). V lost 7 bases to trimming and J lost 2 bases; unmatched junction nucleotides: 9.